This is a list of T cell receptor beta chains from one sample in a study of cytomegalovirus exposure and HLA in healthy donors. Measured with immunoSEQ multiplex PCR; TCRdb has only the in-frame clones, and not every one. The sample lists over 80,000 clones; over 75% were seen once. Material for sequencing was PBMCs. These receptors were taken from a man aged 35 to 55 in good health and CMV-seropositive. Each CDR3 is given with its conserved first and last residue. The order of the fields is clone size, J gene, V gene, D gene, CDR3 DNA, CDR3 protein. A D gene is named only where the DNA matches it firmly. Only some rows state a clone size, as once, few, many or a class for expanded clones.

NA TRBJ2-7 TRBV6-5 TRBD2 TGTGCCAGCAGTTACGATAGCGGGAGCGGCTACGAGCAGTACTTC CASSYDSGSGYEQYF
few TRBJ1-1 TRBV30 NA TGTGCCTGGAGTGGGGTAAGGGGTGACACTGAAGCTTTCTTT CAWSGVRGDTEAFF
NA TRBJ1-6 TRBV5-1 NA TGCGCCAGCAGCTTGTACGCCCTAGGCGCCTATAATTCACCCCTCCACTTT CASSLYALGAYNSPLHF
NA TRBJ2-7 TRBV9 NA TGTGCCAGCAGCCCCCAAACTGGCAGGGGTGAAGAGCAGTACTTC CASSPQTGRGEEQYF
once TRBJ1-4 TRBV27 TRBD1 TGTGCCAGCAGTTCTTACAGGGGGAAGAATGAAAAACTGTTTTTT CASSSYRGKNEKLFF
NA TRBJ2-1 TRBV6-5 NA TGTGCCAGCAGAGGGGAAAACAGGCCCTCGGGGCAGTTCTTC CASRGENRPSGQFF
NA TRBJ2-3 TRBV5-1 TRBD1 TGCGCCAGCAGCTGGGGACAGGGAGCCACAGATACGCAGTATTTT CASSWGQGATDTQYF
NA TRBJ1-2 TRBV28 NA TGTGCCAGCACCCCGGGAGGAGACTATGGCTACACCTTC CASTPGGDYGYTF
NA TRBJ2-7 TRBV5-1 TRBD1 TGCGCCAGCAGCTTCCCGACAGGGAAGAGTATTGGCGAGCAGTACTTC CASSFPTGKSIGEQYF
NA TRBJ2-3 TRBV28 NA TGTGCCAGTAGACTAGAACACACAGATACGCAGTATTTT CASRLEHTDTQYF
NA TRBJ2-7 TRBV5-1 TRBD2 TGCGCCAGCAGTCTGAGGGCTAGCGGGAGGGGGGCCTACGAGCAGTACTTC CASSLRASGRGAYEQYF
few TRBJ1-2 TRBV6-6 NA TGTGCCAGCAACTTAGACAGCTCTAACTATGGCTACACCTTC CASNLDSSNYGYTF
NA TRBJ2-5 TRBV7-7 TRBD2 TGTGCCAGCAGCGTGGGGGGAGGGGTAGAGACCCAGTACTTC CASSVGGGVETQYF
NA TRBJ2-2 TRBV28 NA TGTGCCAGCAGTTTCGGATTATCCGGACTACTTATGGCCGGGGAGCTGTTTTTT CASSFGLSGLLMAGELFF
NA TRBJ2-5 TRBV5-6 NA TGTGCCAGCAGCCGGGAGCGGCCAGTCTATGGTCAAGAGACCCAGTACTTC CASSRERPVYGQETQYF
few TRBJ2-7 TRBV29-1 TRBD2 TGCAGCGTTGCCGGGACTAGCGGGCCTTACGAGCAGTACTTC CSVAGTSGPYEQYF
NA TRBJ2-1 TRBV18 TRBD2 TGTGCCAGCTCAAAGTCCAGCGGGGGAACCTACAATGAGCAGTTCTTC CASSKSSGGTYNEQFF
once TRBJ2-1 TRBV19 TRBD1 TGTGCCAGTAGTATAGTTCCAGGGACAGATGAGCAGTTCTTC CASSIVPGTDEQFF
NA TRBJ1-1 TRBV10-3 NA TGTGCCATCTTAGATGGCACTGAAGCTTTCTTT CAILDGTEAFF
NA TRBJ2-6 TRBV2 NA TGTGCCAGCAGTGAAATATCGGTGAAAGCCAACGGCCTGACTTTC CASSEISVKANGLTF
NA TRBJ2-3 TRBV6-1 NA TGTGCCAGCAGTGAAGCCAGTCTAGCCACCGGTACGCAGTATTTT CASSEASLATGTQYF
once TRBJ2-3 TRBV20-1 TRBD2 TGCAGTACTAGCGTAACAGATACGCAGTATTTT CSTSVTDTQYF
NA TRBJ2-5 TRBV11-2 NA TGTGCCAGCAGCTTAGTGACACTGCCCCGGGAGACCCAGTACTTC CASSLVTLPRETQYF
NA TRBJ2-7 TRBV6-1 TRBD1 TGTGCCAGCAGTGCAGAAGACCGGGACAGAAATAGCCACGAGCAGTACTTC CASSAEDRDRNSHEQYF
NA TRBJ2-2 TRBV11-2 NA TGTGCCAGCAGCCTTGGACTAAACACCGGGGAGCTGTTTTTT CASSLGLNTGELFF
NA TRBJ1-1 TRBV9 NA TGTGCCAGCAGCGTAGGAGGTACAGGTCCCACTGAAGCTTTCTTT CASSVGGTGPTEAFF
NA TRBJ2-1 TRBV5-1 TRBD2 TGCGCCAGCAGCTCGGGAGCGGGGTCAAGCTCCTACAATGAGCAGTTCTTC CASSSGAGSSSYNEQFF
NA TRBJ2-1 TRBV5-1 TRBD2 TGCGCCAGCAGCTCGGGACTAGATTACAATGAGCAGTTCTTC CASSSGLDYNEQFF
NA TRBJ2-5 TRBV5-4 TRBD2 TGTGCCAGCAGCCTCGGACTAGCGGGGCAAGAGACCCAGTACTTC CASSLGLAGQETQYF
NA TRBJ2-5 TRBV29-1 NA TGCAGCGTTGAGGCCAGGGTTGGACAAGAGACCCAGTACTTC CSVEARVGQETQYF
NA TRBJ2-5 TRBV28 TRBD2 TGTGCCAGCAGTTTAGGGGGGGACCGAGAGACCCAGTACTTC CASSLGGDRETQYF
NA TRBJ2-6 TRBV5-1 TRBD1 TGCGCCAGCAGCGATACAGGGGCCGGGGCCAACGTCCTGACTTTC CASSDTGAGANVLTF
NA TRBJ1-2 TRBV18 NA TGTGCCAGCTCACCAGTTGGGCGGGGGCTGGATGGCTACACCTTC CASSPVGRGLDGYTF
few TRBJ2-2 TRBV11-2 TRBD1 TGTGCCGGACAGGGGGACACCGGGGAGCTGTTTTTT CAGQGDTGELFF
NA TRBJ1-1 TRBV10-1 TRBD1 TGCGCCAGCAGTGGGGGACAGTTAGACACTGAAGCTTTCTTT CASSGGQLDTEAFF
few TRBJ2-5 TRBV9 TRBD2 TGTGCCAGCAGCAACCAAGCGGGGGGGTACCAAGAGACCCAGTACTTC CASSNQAGGYQETQYF
NA TRBJ1-1 TRBV19 TRBD1 TGTGCCAGTAGGACGACAGGGGTGTCCCCGGGGACTGAAGCTTTCTTT CASRTTGVSPGTEAFF
NA TRBJ2-5 TRBV6-6 TRBD1 TGTGCCAGCAGTCGACAGGGGGTCTTAGAGACCCAGTACTTC CASSRQGVLETQYF
NA TRBJ1-2 TRBV5-1 TRBD1 TGCGCCAGCACCCTTGACAGGGGGCGGACCTATGGCTACACCTTC CASTLDRGRTYGYTF
once TRBJ2-7 TRBV5-4 TRBD1 TGTGCCAGCAGCTCCAGGGGGCGAGCCTACGAGCAGTACTTC CASSSRGRAYEQYF
NA TRBJ2-3 TRBV7-2 TRBD2 TGTGCCAGCAGCTTAGCCTCCGGGACTAGCGTGCAGTATTTT CASSLASGTSVQYF
NA TRBJ2-7 TRBV5-4 TRBD2 TGTGCCAGCAGCTTGGCTGCTAGCGGGGCCTACGAGCAGTACTTC CASSLAASGAYEQYF
NA TRBJ1-1 TRBV29-1 NA TGCAGCGTTGAAGTTTGGGGGGGGAACACTGAAGCTTTCTTT CSVEVWGGNTEAFF
NA TRBJ2-5 TRBV7-9 TRBD2 TGTGCCAGCAGCCCAAGGACTAGCGGGCCCTACGAGGGGTTACGGTACTTC CASSPRTSGPYEGLRYF
NA TRBJ2-6 TRBV2 NA TGTGCCAGCAGGATGACAGCCAGCTCTGGGGCCAACGTCCTGACTTTC CASRMTASSGANVLTF
NA TRBJ1-1 TRBV6-5 TRBD1 TGTGCCAGCAGGGACAGGGCGAACACTGAAGCTTTCTTT CASRDRANTEAFF
NA TRBJ1-5 TRBV27 NA TGTGCCAGCAGTGAGGAAGTCAATCAGCCCCAGCATTTT CASSEEVNQPQHF
NA TRBJ2-7 TRBV11-2 TRBD2 TGTGCCAGCAGCCCCGGACTAGCGGGGGGGCCTATGGCAGGATACGAGCAGTACTTC CASSPGLAGGPMAGYEQYF
NA TRBJ2-2 TRBV28 TRBD2 TGTGCCAGCAGTTTCTGGACTAGCGGGGCAATGCCTTCCGGGGAGCTGTTTTTT CASSFWTSGAMPSGELFF
NA TRBJ1-2 TRBV27 TRBD1 TGTGCCAGCAGTTTATATCCCGGACAGGACTATGGCTACACCTTC CASSLYPGQDYGYTF
NA TRBJ2-3 TRBV27 NA TGTGCCAGCAGTCCCAGCGGGAGCACAGATACGCAGTATTTT CASSPSGSTDTQYF